These T cell receptor beta chains were read from a single sample in a study of shared clonotypes between healthy human individuals. TCRdb keeps only in-frame clones here, not all; method: immunoSEQ multiplex PCR. There are around 1.9 million clones in the sample; 85% to 95% occur only once, and under 2% lies in the top ten. The specimen was naive CD8+ T cells from PBMCs. The receptors come from a man between 18 and 29 years old in good health. Some clones in this sample may be carry-over from other donors' samples. The CDR3 runs from the conserved cysteine through the conserved F or W. A D gene is named only where the DNA matches it firmly. Where a row states a size, it is once, few, many or the class of an expanded clone; other rows omit it.

>TRBJ2-5|TRBV27|15|once|NA
CASSRGSRAGETQYF
TGTGCCAGCAGTAGGGGTTCCAGGGCCGGAGAGACCCAGTACTTC
>TRBJ1-5|TRBV27|16|NA|TRBD1
CASSLGTGGSNQPQHF
TGTGCCAGCAGTTTAGGGACAGGGGGTAGCAATCAGCCCCAGCATTTT
>TRBJ2-7|TRBV2|15|NA|TRBD1
CASTSGQGLSYEQYF
TGTGCCAGCACATCGGGACAGGGACTCTCCTACGAGCAGTACTTC
>TRBJ1-1|TRBV28|13|NA|NA
CASSPRMNAEAFF
TGTGCCAGCAGTCCACGTATGAACGCTGAAGCTTTCTTT
>TRBJ2-7|TRBV18|14|NA|TRBD1
CASSADRGVYEQYF
TGTGCCAGCTCAGCAGACAGGGGGGTCTACGAGCAGTACTTC
>TRBJ1-2|TRBV7-9|14|NA|NA
CASSGDGRSYGYTF
TGTGCCAGCAGCGGAGACGGACGGAGCTATGGCTACACCTTC
>TRBJ2-2|TRBV11-2|15|NA|TRBD1
CASSLDRGPTGELFF
TGTGCCAGCAGCTTAGACAGGGGGCCCACCGGGGAGCTGTTTTTT
>TRBJ2-7|TRBV7-9|14|NA|NA
CASSLVGAVYEQYF
TGTGCCAGCAGCTTAGTGGGGGCGGTCTACGAGCAGTACTTC
>TRBJ2-1|TRBV5-6|13|NA|TRBD1
CASSTGQFNEQFF
TGTGCCAGCAGCACGGGACAGTTTAATGAGCAGTTCTTC
>TRBJ2-7|TRBV19|14|NA|NA
CASSIRGRVYEQYF
TGTGCCAGTAGTATCAGAGGGCGGGTCTACGAGCAGTACTTC
>TRBJ2-7|TRBV23-1|14|NA|TRBD1
CASSPDRGPDEQYF
TGCGCCAGCAGTCCGGACAGGGGGCCCGACGAGCAGTACTTC
>TRBJ2-1|TRBV7-6|15|NA|TRBD2
CASSFGIAGLDEQFF
TGTGCCAGCAGCTTTGGCATAGCGGGGTTGGATGAGCAGTTCTTC
>TRBJ2-7|TRBV6-5|12|NA|TRBD1
CASSPTGAEQYF
TGTGCCAGCAGCCCCACAGGGGCCGAGCAGTACTTC
>TRBJ2-1|TRBV9|14|NA|TRBD2
CASSVGREGNEQFF
TGTGCCAGCAGCGTAGGGCGGGAGGGCAATGAGCAGTTCTTC
>TRBJ2-5|TRBV2|16|NA|NA
CASDLRQATTQETQYF
TGTGCCAGCGACCTCAGACAGGCAACCACCCAAGAGACCCAGTACTTC
>TRBJ1-2|TRBV6-6|15|NA|TRBD1
CASRGLDRGLHGYTF
TGTGCCAGCAGGGGACTAGACAGGGGTCTCCATGGCTACACCTTC
>TRBJ2-1|TRBV9|13|once|NA
CASSVAGAGEQFF
TGTGCCAGCAGCGTAGCTGGGGCCGGTGAGCAGTTCTTC
>TRBJ2-7|TRBV11-2|16|once|NA
CATSPSRGRGRNEQYF
TGTGCCACCTCGCCCTCCCGTGGGAGGGGGAGGAACGAGCAGTACTTC
>TRBJ2-5|TRBV14|16|NA|NA
CASSQDQIGLQETQYF
TGTGCCAGCAGCCAAGATCAGATCGGGCTTCAAGAGACCCAGTACTTC
>TRBJ2-1|TRBV4-1|15|NA|NA
CASSQQGVVNNEQFF
TGCGCCAGCAGCCAACAAGGGGTGGTAAACAATGAGCAGTTCTTC
>TRBJ1-1|TRBV10-1|16|NA|TRBD1
CASSEWTGRGDTEAFF
TGCGCCAGCAGTGAGTGGACAGGGCGTGGGGACACTGAAGCTTTCTTT
>TRBJ2-7|TRBV11-2|14|NA|NA
CASSLANQPYEQYF
TGTGCCAGCAGCTTAGCGAATCAACCCTACGAGCAGTACTTC
>TRBJ2-5|TRBV28|15|NA|NA
CASSSHREVEETQYF
TGTGCCAGCAGCTCGCACAGGGAGGTGGAGGAGACCCAGTACTTC
>TRBJ2-1|TRBV27|17|NA|NA
CASSFSLRHAAGDEQFF
TGTGCCAGCAGTTTTTCTTTGCGGCACGCCGCGGGCGATGAGCAGTTCTTC